These T cell receptor beta chains were read from a single sample in a study of cytomegalovirus exposure and HLA in healthy donors. Generated by immunoSEQ multiplex PCR, the TCRdb table keeps only in-frame clones and is missing some. The sample includes 170,000 or so clones, about 80% of them seen just once. Sequencing used PBMCs. These receptors originate from a man in his 60s in good health and CMV-seronegative. CDR3s include the opening cysteine and the closing phenylalanine or tryptophan. A D gene is named only where the DNA matches it firmly. For some rows the clone size is stated as once, few or many, or as a class when expanded; others skip it.

cdr3_nt cdr3_aa j_call d_call clone_size v_call
TGTGCCAGTAGTAGAACTAGCGGGAGTTCCAACACCGGGGAGCTGTTTTTT CASSRTSGSSNTGELFF TRBJ2-2 TRBD2 - TRBV19
TGTGCCAGCAGCTTAGGTGTCCCCGGACAGGGGGCTGGAAACACCATATATTTT CASSLGVPGQGAGNTIYF TRBJ1-3 TRBD1 - TRBV7-7
TGCGCCAGCAGGCCCTTACTTACTCATACGCAGTATTTT CASRPLLTHTQYF TRBJ2-3 - - TRBV5-1
TGTGCCAGCAGTGCCAAGGGGAGGGTCACTGAAGCTTTCTTT CASSAKGRVTEAFF TRBJ1-1 - - TRBV6-6
TGCGCCAGCAGCCTCGGCGGTCAGAACACTGAAGCTTTCTTT CASSLGGQNTEAFF TRBJ1-1 - - TRBV5-1
TGTGCCAGCTCACCCTTCGGGGGTTCTGTCGGCACTGAAGCTTTCTTT CASSPFGGSVGTEAFF TRBJ1-1 - - TRBV18
TGTGCCAGCAGTGTTCGTCAGGGAGGCACCGGGGAGCTGTTTTTT CASSVRQGGTGELFF TRBJ2-2 - - TRBV6-1
TGTGCCAGTAGCGACAGGGGGCGCATACGTGGGGCCAACGTCCTGACTTTC CASSDRGRIRGANVLTF TRBJ2-6 TRBD1 - TRBV19
TGTGCCAGCAGCTTGATAGCGGGGGGCATGGCAGATACGCAGTATTTT CASSLIAGGMADTQYF TRBJ2-3 TRBD2 - TRBV7-9
TGTGCCAGCAGCTTAAGACTGACCGGCCCAGGGATGCAAGAGACCCAGTACTTC CASSLRLTGPGMQETQYF TRBJ2-5 - few TRBV7-2
TGTGCCAGCAATGGCGGCACTGGGGCCAACGTCCTGACTTTC CASNGGTGANVLTF TRBJ2-6 - - TRBV28
TGCGCCAGCAGCCCCGCTGGGTCCGGGGCTGGGGCCAACGTCCTGACTTTC CASSPAGSGAGANVLTF TRBJ2-6 - once TRBV5-1
TGCGCCAGCAGCTCCGGTCGGACTAGCGGGGTTTACGAGCAGTACTTC CASSSGRTSGVYEQYF TRBJ2-7 TRBD2 few TRBV5-1
TGTGCCAGCTCTCTTCGCGGGAGAGTATCCGACGAGCAGTACTTC CASSLRGRVSDEQYF TRBJ2-7 TRBD2 - TRBV7-6
TGTGCCAGTAGTATTCGCGGTGAAAAACTGTTTTTT CASSIRGEKLFF TRBJ1-4 - few TRBV19
TGTGCCAGTAGTATAGGCTTTGCCTCTATCTATGGCTACACCTTC CASSIGFASIYGYTF TRBJ1-2 - - TRBV19
TGTGCCAGCAGCTTAGGGCTCGGGACAGGGGCTGGTCAGCCCCAGCATTTT CASSLGLGTGAGQPQHF TRBJ1-5 TRBD1 - TRBV7-9
TGTGCCAGCAGCTTGCTACGGGTGAAGGGGACCGGGGAGCTGTTTTTT CASSLLRVKGTGELFF TRBJ2-2 - - TRBV5-4
TGTGCCAGCAGCTCGGGGACAGGGTTTCAGTATGGCTACACCTTC CASSSGTGFQYGYTF TRBJ1-2 TRBD1 - TRBV5-5
TGTGCCAGCAGCGTCCTTGGGGCCCAAGAGACCCAGTACTTC CASSVLGAQETQYF TRBJ2-5 - - TRBV2
TGCGCCAGCAGCTGGCTGGGCAGGCGCACAGATACGCAGTATTTT CASSWLGRRTDTQYF TRBJ2-3 - - TRBV5-1
TGTGCCAGCAGTACGACCGGGTCCGGAGGAAACACCATATATTTT CASSTTGSGGNTIYF TRBJ1-3 - - TRBV5-6
TGTGCTAGCAGCCCCCTGGGTACAGGGTCGCAAGAGACCCAGTACTTC CASSPLGTGSQETQYF TRBJ2-5 - once TRBV7-7
TGTGCCAGCAGTTTACGGGAGGGCCTCGTCGAGCAGTTCTTC CASSLREGLVEQFF TRBJ2-1 TRBD2 - TRBV27
TGTGCCAGCAGCTTAGGGCTAGCATCCGATACGCAGTATTTT CASSLGLASDTQYF TRBJ2-3 - few TRBV7-6
TGCGCCAGCAGCTTGAACCAGGGGGACACTGAAGCTTTCTTT CASSLNQGDTEAFF TRBJ1-1 TRBD1 once TRBV5-1
TGTGCCAGCAGCTTGTACCTGAGGAGCGACACAGATACGCAGTATTTT CASSLYLRSDTDTQYF TRBJ2-3 - - TRBV5-6
TGCGCCAGCAGCCGAGGACTAGCGGGAATCTACGAGCAGTACTTC CASSRGLAGIYEQYF TRBJ2-7 TRBD2 - TRBV4-3
TGTGCCAGCAGCCCAACCCCTAGCGGGGGACGAACCGGGGAGCTGTTTTTT CASSPTPSGGRTGELFF TRBJ2-2 TRBD2 once TRBV7-6
TGCAGCGTTGGACTTCGGGACACTTACAATGAGCAGTTCTTC CSVGLRDTYNEQFF TRBJ2-1 - - TRBV29-1
TGTGCCTCTGGGGCCACTGAAGCTTTCTTT CASGATEAFF TRBJ1-1 - once TRBV30
TGCAGCGTTGAACCTCCTTTTGGACAGTTCTATGGCTACACCTTC CSVEPPFGQFYGYTF TRBJ1-2 - - TRBV29-1
TGCGCCAGCAGCTCAATACAGCCCCAGAATTTT CASSSIQPQNF TRBJ1-5 - - TRBV5-1
TGTGCCAGCAGCCTCGACAGGGGTACTGAAGCTTTCTTT CASSLDRGTEAFF TRBJ1-1 TRBD1 few TRBV7-8
TGCGCCACCGCGGGGGGGCATTACAATGAGCAGTTCTTC CATAGGHYNEQFF TRBJ2-1 TRBD2 few TRBV10-2
TGTGCCAGCAGCTTAACAGGGTCTCAGTCAGAGACCCAGTACTTC CASSLTGSQSETQYF TRBJ2-5 - - TRBV7-9
TGTGCCAGCAGTGAAGTGGCGAGGTCCTCTGGAAACACCATATATTTT CASSEVARSSGNTIYF TRBJ1-3 - - TRBV6-1
TGTGCCAGCAGCACGGACAGGGCAAGGTATAATTCACCCCTCCACTTT CASSTDRARYNSPLHF TRBJ1-6 TRBD1 - TRBV5-4
TGTGCCAGCACTGCGCCGGGGGGATCCTACAATGAGCAGTTCTTC CASTAPGGSYNEQFF TRBJ2-1 TRBD2 - TRBV25-1
TGTGCCAGCAGTCGCCCGGGACAGGGAAGACCCCTCCACTTT CASSRPGQGRPLHF TRBJ1-6 TRBD1 - TRBV6-6
TGTGCCAGCGGCAATAGCGGTTTTGGGACAGATACGCAGTATTTT CASGNSGFGTDTQYF TRBJ2-3 - - TRBV28
TGTGCCAGCGGAGCCGGGAGCTCCTACGAGCAGTACTTC CASGAGSSYEQYF TRBJ2-7 - - TRBV7-6
TGCGCCAGCAGCCGGGAGCCACAGGGGGCCGGAGCTTTCTTT CASSREPQGAGAFF TRBJ1-1 TRBD1 - TRBV5-1
TGTGCCAGCAGTTTCACGGGAGCCTTCTCTGGGGCCAACGTCCTGACTTTC CASSFTGAFSGANVLTF TRBJ2-6 - - TRBV28
TGTGCCAGCAGCTTGGCCAGTCAGGGGGTGAACACTGAAGCTTTCTTT CASSLASQGVNTEAFF TRBJ1-1 TRBD1 few TRBV5-6
TGTGCCAGCAGCCTCAGGGTGGAGACCTGGTCCTACAATGAGCAGTTCTTC CASSLRVETWSYNEQFF TRBJ2-1 - once TRBV7-6
TGTGCCAGCAGTCCGCAGAGCTCGATTTGGGACAGGGAGGATCAGCCCCAGCATTTT CASSPQSSIWDREDQPQHF TRBJ1-5 TRBD1 - TRBV28
TGTGCCAGCAGCCTTGACAGGAGCCAAGAGACCCAGTACTTC CASSLDRSQETQYF TRBJ2-5 - - TRBV7-7
TGCGCCAGCAGCTTAACATTAGAGGGCTACAATGAGCAGTTCTTC CASSLTLEGYNEQFF TRBJ2-1 - once TRBV4-3
TGCGCCAGCAGCCCCCGGGCGGGGGGCATCAGCTATGGCTACACCTTC CASSPRAGGISYGYTF TRBJ1-2 - - TRBV5-1
TGTGCTATCCTGGGGGGGGCAGAGACCCAGTACTTC CAILGGAETQYF TRBJ2-5 - - TRBV19